This TCR beta chain is drawn from a study of control samples from healthy donors and cancer patients. This table comes from immunoSEQ multiplex PCR, and its TCRdb copy is limited to in-frame clones, with some not included. The sample holds about 150,000 clones, more than 85% seen once. The length of the CDR3 is 13 residues. V lost 10 bases and J 3 bases, leaving 12 bases between the germline ends. Germline V CDR1 and CDR2: ENHRY, SYGVKD. Sequencing was carried out using blood. The rearrangement joins TRBV10-3 to TRBJ1-4, with a weak D call TRBD1 (5 bases). This sequence originates from a man aged 50 to 60 in good health. The CDR3 sequence is CATGSSSNEKLFF. In DNA form, the CDR3 reads TGTGCCACAGGGTCCAGTTCTAATGAAAAACTGTTTTTT.